These 10 T cell receptor beta chains were sequenced from one sample in a study of beta chain features in type 1 diabetes. The isolated RNA, all of it, was reverse transcribed, so expressed TCRB transcripts were what got sequenced. Profiling relied on immunoSEQ multiplex PCR, and the TCRdb table lists in-frame clones only, not all of them. The data hold under 150,000 clones, with around 51% observed a single time. Sequencing was done on a sample of Tregs from blood. These receptors were collected from a man aged 18 to 30 in good health.

The J gene is TRBJ2-5, the V gene TRBV4-3; tentative D call: TRBD1 (6 bases). The DNA end is a closer match to TRBJ2-7, so the J assignment may be wrong. This CDR3 region has 14 residues. The V gene's germline CDR1 is LGHNA and CDR2 YSLEER. CDR3 coding DNA: TGCGCCAGCAGCCAAGTCAACAGGGCCAACGAGCAGTACTTC. It encodes CASSQVNRANEQYF.

Only a few counts were recorded for this clone. The chain recombines TRBV7-2 with TRBJ2-7; 9 bases line up with TRBD2. Germline values: CDR1 SGHTA, CDR2 FQGNSA. The CDR3 contains 16 residues. V shed 5 bases and J 4 bases; nucleotides not matched to a gene: 12. The CDR3 here is CASSPDPGLAVYEQYF. In DNA, the CDR3 is TGTGCCAGCAGCCCGGATCCGGGACTAGCTGTGTACGAGCAGTACTTC.

V gene TRBV30 combines with J gene TRBJ1-1; 7 bases line up with TRBD1. The trim removed 3 bases at V and 1 base at J, leaving 5 bases unmatched. CDR3 length equals 14 residues. The germline CDR1 and CDR2 sequences are GTSNPN and SVGIG (reference sequence). CDR3 in amino acids: CAWSFGQENTEAFF. The CDR3 DNA reads as TGTGCCTGGAGCTTCGGACAGGAGAACACTGAAGCTTTCTTT.

This clone turned up a few times. The chain combines TRBV6-6 with TRBJ1-6; D is unclear. The CDR3 runs to 13 residues. Per germline, CDR1 MNHNY and CDR2 SVGAGI (reference sequence). The V gene lost 3 bases and the J gene lost 8 bases, with 8 bases spanning the gap. The CDR3 spells CASSYEADSPLHF. The DNA for the CDR3 is TGTGCCAGCAGTTATGAGGCAGATTCACCCCTCCACTTT.

The chain is built from TRBV29-1 and TRBJ2-7; TRBD1 agrees at 9 bases. Germline assignment: CDR1 SQVTM and CDR2 ANQGSEA. The length of the CDR3 is 16 residues. V dropped 6 bases and J dropped 5; count of bases not matched to a gene: 17. CDR3 protein: CSVRGQGTLSLHEQYF. CDR3 bases: TGCAGCGTGCGAGGACAGGGGACACTATCCCTCCACGAGCAGTACTTC.

The V call is TRBV30, the J call TRBJ2-5; D is unresolved. This CDR3 has 13 amino acids. V was pared by 0 bases and J by 1 base, with 6 bases between. Looked up from germline, CDR1 is GTSNPN and CDR2 is SVGIG (reference sequence). The CDR3 protein is CAWSVWPQETQYF. The CDR3 coding sequence is TGTGCCTGGAGTGTATGGCCCCAAGAGACCCAGTACTTC.

The chain has TRBV10-3 and TRBJ2-7; 8 bases are a match to TRBD2. Germline loops: CDR1 ENHRY, CDR2 SYGVKD. This CDR3 has 13 residues. Unmatched junction bases numbered 6, after V lost 11 bases and J lost 0 bases. The CDR3: CAPSGGLSYEQYF. The CDR3 coding sequence is TGTGCCCCCAGCGGGGGCCTCTCCTACGAGCAGTACTTC.

The chain links TRBV7-2 to TRBJ1-4, with TRBD1 identical over 9 bases. Trimming took 5 bases from V and 0 from J; bases not matched to a gene: 1. In germline, CDR1 is SGHTA, CDR2 FQGNSA. CDR3 length: 15 amino acids. CDR3 residues: CASSRQGATNEKLFF. The CDR3 coding sequence is TGTGCCAGCAGCCGACAGGGGGCAACTAATGAAAAACTGTTTTTT.

V gene TRBV19 combines with J gene TRBJ1-5; D gene ambiguous. The CDR3 loop spans 14 amino acids. CDR1 and CDR2 from the germline V gene are LNHDA and SQIVND (reference sequence). The V and J ends lost 3 bases and 0 bases respectively, with 6 bases between them. The CDR3 nucleotides read TGTGCCAGTAGTATGAGTTATAGCAATCAGCCCCAGCATTTT. Protein: CASSMSYSNQPQHF.

This clone was found a few times. This sequence joins TRBV30 and TRBJ2-2; 9 bases are a match to TRBD2. Germline CDR1 GTSNPN, CDR2 SVGIG (reference sequence). The CDR3 consists of 15 residues. With V trimmed by 2 bases and J by 3 bases, 4 bases remained unmatched. The CDR3: CAWSKAGGYTGELFF. The DNA of the CDR3 is TGTGCCTGGAGTAAAGCGGGGGGCTACACCGGGGAGCTGTTTTTT.